The clone carrying this TCR beta chain was picked up many times. No antigen is known for it. V shed 3 bases and J 1 base; nucleotides not matched to a gene: 10. The germline V gene has CDR1 KGHDR and CDR2 SFDVKD. The CDR3 contains 19 residues. These data originate in a study of identical twins. Overall study findings and caveats: Abundant cord blood beta clonotypes carried fewer insertions; memory repertoires showed none.

TCRdb reprocessed the 5' RACE reads with MiXCR, giving one entry per CDR3 protein. The sample carries some 900,000 distinct CDR3 sequences, 9% to 15% recorded once. The data were also submitted as part of a second study, on yellow fever vaccine responses in identical twins.

Sample: PBMCs. This sequence was found in a woman aged 18-29 years in good health. The rearrangement uses TRBV24-1 and TRBJ2-3; 12 bases fit TRBD2. The CDR3 bases are TGTGCCACCAGTGATCCTAGCGGGAGGGCCCCTTTTCGCACAGATACGCAGTATTTT. Residues: CATSDPSGRAPFRTDTQYF.